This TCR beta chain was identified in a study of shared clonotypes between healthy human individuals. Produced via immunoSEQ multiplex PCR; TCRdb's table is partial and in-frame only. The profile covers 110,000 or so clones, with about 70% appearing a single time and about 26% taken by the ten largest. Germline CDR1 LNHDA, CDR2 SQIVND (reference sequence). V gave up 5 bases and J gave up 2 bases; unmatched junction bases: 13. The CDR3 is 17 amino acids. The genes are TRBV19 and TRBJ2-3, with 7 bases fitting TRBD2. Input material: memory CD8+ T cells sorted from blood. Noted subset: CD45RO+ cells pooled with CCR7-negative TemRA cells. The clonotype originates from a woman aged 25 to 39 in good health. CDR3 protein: CASSLPVGLVLTDTQYF. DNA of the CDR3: TGTGCCAGTAGTCTCCCGGTTGGACTAGTTCTCACAGATACGCAGTATTTT.